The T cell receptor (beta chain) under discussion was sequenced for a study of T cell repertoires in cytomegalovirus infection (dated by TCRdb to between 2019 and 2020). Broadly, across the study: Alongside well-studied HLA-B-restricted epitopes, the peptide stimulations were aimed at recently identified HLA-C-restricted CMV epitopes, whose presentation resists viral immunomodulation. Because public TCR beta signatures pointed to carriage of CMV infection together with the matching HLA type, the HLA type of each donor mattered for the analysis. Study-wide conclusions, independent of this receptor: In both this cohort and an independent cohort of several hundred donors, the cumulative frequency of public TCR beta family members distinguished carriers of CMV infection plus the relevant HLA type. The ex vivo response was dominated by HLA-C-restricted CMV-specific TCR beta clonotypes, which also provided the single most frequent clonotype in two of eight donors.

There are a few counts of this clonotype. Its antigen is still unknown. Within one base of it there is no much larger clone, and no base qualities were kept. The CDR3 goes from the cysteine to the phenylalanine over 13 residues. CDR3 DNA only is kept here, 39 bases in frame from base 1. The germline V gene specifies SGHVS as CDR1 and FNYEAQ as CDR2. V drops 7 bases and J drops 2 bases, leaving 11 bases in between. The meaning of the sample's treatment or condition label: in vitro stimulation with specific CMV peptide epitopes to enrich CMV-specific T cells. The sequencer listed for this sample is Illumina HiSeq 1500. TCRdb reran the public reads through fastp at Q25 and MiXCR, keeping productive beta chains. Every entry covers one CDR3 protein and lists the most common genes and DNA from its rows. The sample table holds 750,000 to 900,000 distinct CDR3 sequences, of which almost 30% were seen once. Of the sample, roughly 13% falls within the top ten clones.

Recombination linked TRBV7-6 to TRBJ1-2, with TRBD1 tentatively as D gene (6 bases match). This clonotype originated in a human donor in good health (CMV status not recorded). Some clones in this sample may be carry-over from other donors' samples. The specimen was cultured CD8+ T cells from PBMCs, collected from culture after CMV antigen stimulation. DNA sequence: TGTGCCAGCACCCCCCAGGGGAACTATGGCTACACCTTC. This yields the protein CASTPQGNYGYTF.